These T cell receptor beta chains were read from a single sample in a study of blood T cell repertoires in COVID-19. TCRdb keeps only in-frame clones here, not all; method: immunoSEQ multiplex PCR. The table has around 130,000 clones, around 87% seen once. The sequenced sample consisted of peripheral blood. The receptors stem from a human donor in a cohort sampled during active COVID-19. Both conserved end residues are part of each CDR3.

j_gene: TRBJ2-3; v_gene: TRBV7-6; CDR3aa: CASSLVGAGKVTDTQYF
j_gene: TRBJ2-1; v_gene: TRBV24-1; CDR3aa: CATSDSIMGEQFF
j_gene: TRBJ1-1; v_gene: TRBV28; CDR3aa: CASSLWWFLEVNTEAFF
j_gene: TRBJ2-7; v_gene: TRBV20-1; CDR3aa: CSASPGLAMSYEQYF
j_gene: TRBJ1-5; v_gene: TRBV5-8; CDR3aa: CASSSGTGRNQPQHF
j_gene: TRBJ2-3; v_gene: TRBV7-9; CDR3aa: CASSLVGGRAPSTDTQYF
j_gene: TRBJ2-1; v_gene: TRBV4-1; CDR3aa: CASSRGTSGSYNEQFF
j_gene: TRBJ1-2; v_gene: TRBV7-9; CDR3aa: CASSLTGEMAF
j_gene: TRBJ2-2; v_gene: TRBV30; CDR3aa: CACPGGRNTGELFF
j_gene: TRBJ2-2; v_gene: TRBV29-1; CDR3aa: CSVLRTGGTRSGTGELFF
j_gene: TRBJ2-5; v_gene: TRBV16; CDR3aa: CASSQHGTSSRETQYF
j_gene: TRBJ2-7; v_gene: TRBV5-6; CDR3aa: CASSLSDEQYF
j_gene: TRBJ2-7; v_gene: TRBV3-1/TRBV3-2; CDR3aa: CASSQGGGSVYEQYF
j_gene: TRBJ1-2; v_gene: TRBV28; CDR3aa: CASTPLGLDYGYTF